This is a list of T cell receptor beta chains from one sample in a study of cytomegalovirus exposure and HLA in healthy donors. Profiling relied on immunoSEQ multiplex PCR, and the TCRdb table lists in-frame clones only, not all of them. The sample carries 150,000 to 200,000 clones, around 82% recorded once. The sequenced sample consisted of PBMCs. The source is a woman aged 30 to 39 in good health and CMV-seropositive. Both conserved end residues are part of each CDR3. A D gene is named only where the DNA matches it firmly. Only some rows state a clone size, as once, few, many or a class for expanded clones.

V gene	D gene	clone size	J gene	CDR3 DNA	CDR3 protein
TRBV6-1	NA	NA	TRBJ1-3	TGTGCCAGCAGTCGAGCCTCTGGAAACACCATATATTTT	CASSRASGNTIYF
TRBV2	TRBD1	few	TRBJ1-3	TGTGCCAGCAGTGGACAGGGGGCGGGAAACACCATATATTTT	CASSGQGAGNTIYF
TRBV19	NA	once	TRBJ2-2	TGTGCCAGTAGTGGTCCGGGTGCGAACACCGGGGAGCTGTTTTTT	CASSGPGANTGELFF
TRBV5-1	TRBD1	NA	TRBJ2-4	TGCGCCAGCACCCCCGGGACAGGGAATAACATTCAGTACTTC	CASTPGTGNNIQYF
TRBV7-2	TRBD1	NA	TRBJ2-3	TGTGCCAGCAGCATTGCAGACAGGGTAGATACGCAGTATTTT	CASSIADRVDTQYF
TRBV6-5	NA	few	TRBJ1-4	TGTGCCAGCACCTTGCAGGGAGGTGCTAATGAAAAACTGTTTTTT	CASTLQGGANEKLFF
TRBV19	NA	NA	TRBJ2-6	TGTGCCAGTAGCCTCCCCTCAGGGGGGGCCAACGTCCTGACTTTC	CASSLPSGGANVLTF
TRBV27	NA	few	TRBJ1-2	TGTGCCAGCAGTTTATATCCGGGTTCTAACTATGGCTACACCTTC	CASSLYPGSNYGYTF
TRBV28	TRBD2	NA	TRBJ2-7	TGTGCCAGCCGGGGGGGGGCCAACGAGCAGTACTTC	CASRGGANEQYF
TRBV6-5	NA	NA	TRBJ2-6	TGTGCCAGCACCCGGGGGAGTCAGCGGGCCAACGTCCTGACTTTC	CASTRGSQRANVLTF
TRBV7-9	TRBD1	NA	TRBJ1-6	TGTGCCAGCAGCCCCCGGACAGGGGGTGGTTCTAATTCACCCCTCCACTTT	CASSPRTGGGSNSPLHF
TRBV29-1	NA	NA	TRBJ2-5	TGCAGCGTTGAAGTGTTTCGGGGATCAGGGGTCCAAGAGACCCAGTACTTC	CSVEVFRGSGVQETQYF
TRBV19	NA	NA	TRBJ2-4	TGTGCCAGTAGTCCCTCCCCGGGGAGAGGAAGGTACTTC	CASSPSPGRGRYF
TRBV15	TRBD1	NA	TRBJ1-5	TGTGCCACCAGCGGTTATACAGGGGGCCCTAATCAGCCCCAGCATTTT	CATSGYTGGPNQPQHF
TRBV9	TRBD1	NA	TRBJ2-2	TGTGCCAGCAGCGTAGCGACAGGGCCCAACACCGGGGAGCTGTTTTTT	CASSVATGPNTGELFF
TRBV6-1	TRBD2	few	TRBJ2-7	TGTGCCAGCACCCCTCGTCGGGGGGGCGAGCAGTACTTC	CASTPRRGGEQYF
TRBV27	TRBD2	NA	TRBJ2-4	TGTGCCAGCAGGTCGGGCGGGGGGGCCAAAAACATTCAGTACTTC	CASRSGGGAKNIQYF
TRBV6-4	TRBD1	few	TRBJ2-2	TGTGCCAGCAGTGAGGGACAGGACACCGGGGAGCTGTTTTTT	CASSEGQDTGELFF